A selection of T cell receptor beta chains follows, all from one sample in a study of cytomegalovirus exposure and HLA in healthy donors. The data were produced by immunoSEQ multiplex PCR, yet TCRdb's version contains in-frame clones alone and is incomplete. Among about 160,000 clones, approximately 79% were seen once, and the ten largest hold 2.1%. Sequenced sample: PBMCs. Source of these receptors: a man aged 35 to 55 in good health and CMV-seronegative. The CDR3 runs from the conserved cysteine through the conserved F or W. The D gene is left open where the match is weak. Size is omitted from some rows. Given values are once, few, many or a class for expanded clones.

V	size	J	D	CDR3	DNA
TRBV4-2	once	TRBJ2-7	TRBD2	CASSQAGTSSYEQYF	TGTGCCAGCAGCCAAGCAGGGACTAGCTCCTACGAGCAGTACTTC
TRBV28	NA	TRBJ2-4	TRBD1	CASSRRGQGALDSQYF	TGTGCCAGCAGCCGCCGAGGACAGGGGGCTTTAGACAGTCAGTACTTC
TRBV15	few	TRBJ2-3	TRBD2	CATSRDLGTSGTSSTDTQYF	TGTGCCACCAGCAGAGATCTAGGGACTAGCGGGACGTCTAGCACAGATACGCAGTATTTT
TRBV5-4	NA	TRBJ1-5	NA	CASSSGGISNQPQHF	TGTGCCAGCAGCTCTGGGGGGATTAGCAATCAGCCCCAGCATTTT
TRBV14	NA	TRBJ2-3	TRBD1	CASSQGDRPQYF	TGTGCCAGCAGCCAAGGGGACAGACCGCAGTATTTT
TRBV4-1	once	TRBJ2-7	TRBD2	CASSRMGGSSYEQYF	TGCGCCAGCAGCCGCATGGGGGGGTCCTCCTACGAGCAGTACTTC
TRBV6-5	NA	TRBJ2-7	NA	CASSPGTEQYF	TGTGCCAGCAGCCCCGGGACAGAGCAGTACTTC
TRBV28	NA	TRBJ1-4	TRBD1	CASSRDRGATNEKLFF	TGTGCCAGCAGCCGCGACAGGGGAGCAACTAATGAAAAACTGTTTTTT
TRBV2	NA	TRBJ2-5	TRBD1	CASRPGQVQETQYF	TGTGCCAGCAGGCCGGGACAGGTCCAAGAGACCCAGTACTTC
TRBV7-2	NA	TRBJ1-5	NA	CASSLTGSNQPQHF	TGTGCCAGCAGCCTTACAGGGAGCAATCAGCCCCAGCATTTT
TRBV7-2	NA	TRBJ2-7	NA	CASSLGPSEVYEQYF	TGTGCCAGCAGCTTAGGTCCTAGCGAGGTCTACGAGCAGTACTTC
TRBV7-2	few	TRBJ2-7	NA	CASSLEGGGSYEQYF	TGTGCCAGCAGCTTAGAGGGGGGGGGCTCCTACGAGCAGTACTTC
TRBV5-1	NA	TRBJ2-1	TRBD2	CASSLRAGGGKEQFF	TGCGCCAGCAGCTTGAGAGCGGGAGGGGGAAAAGAGCAGTTCTTC
TRBV5-1	NA	TRBJ1-1	NA	CASSSILNTEAFF	TGCGCCAGCAGCTCAATTTTGAACACTGAAGCTTTCTTT
TRBV19	NA	TRBJ2-7	NA	CASSSGGPEQYF	TGTGCCAGTAGTTCCGGTGGGCCCGAGCAGTACTTC
TRBV5-1	NA	TRBJ2-3	NA	CASSLFLREDTQYF	TGCGCCAGCAGTTTATTCTTGCGCGAAGATACGCAGTATTTT
TRBV27	NA	TRBJ1-2	NA	CASSSGYTF	TGTGCCAGCTCGTCTGGCTACACCTTC
TRBV7-9	NA	TRBJ2-3	TRBD2	CSSSLVAGRTDTQYF	TGTTCCAGCAGCTTAGTAGCGGGAAGAACAGATACGCAGTATTTT
TRBV6-1	NA	TRBJ2-2	TRBD2	CASSGLAGHTGELFF	TGTGCCAGCAGTGGACTAGCGGGCCACACCGGGGAGCTGTTTTTT
TRBV5-1	NA	TRBJ2-7	TRBD1	CASGTGAYEQYF	TGCGCCAGCGGGACAGGGGCCTACGAGCAGTACTTC
TRBV7-8	few	TRBJ2-7	NA	CASSSYSMSSYEQYF	TGTGCCAGCAGCTCCTATAGTATGAGCTCCTACGAGCAGTACTTC
TRBV7-2	NA	TRBJ2-2	NA	CASSLGRVTGELFF	TGTGCCAGCAGCTTAGGCAGGGTCACCGGGGAGCTGTTTTTT
TRBV19	once	TRBJ2-7	TRBD2	CASGEGGTYEQYF	TGTGCCAGTGGGGAGGGAGGGACCTACGAGCAGTACTTC
TRBV18	NA	TRBJ1-1	NA	CASSPGGLATEAFF	TGTGCCAGCTCACCCGGGGGACTAGCCACTGAAGCTTTCTTT
TRBV28	NA	TRBJ1-6	TRBD1	CASSLGTDLLNSPLHF	TGTGCCAGCAGTTTGGGGACAGATTTACTTAATTCACCCCTCCACTTT
TRBV6-1	NA	TRBJ2-2	NA	CASSEVGGRGGTGELFF	TGTGCCAGCAGTGAGGTGGGAGGCAGGGGAGGGACCGGGGAGCTGTTTTTT
TRBV29-1	NA	TRBJ2-7	NA	CSVRVLTAYEQYF	TGCAGCGTCCGGGTTTTGACGGCCTACGAGCAGTACTTC
TRBV5-1	NA	TRBJ2-2	NA	CASSLSWGSIGTGELFF	TGCGCCAGCAGCTTGTCTTGGGGCTCAATAGGGACCGGGGAGCTGTTTTTT
TRBV29-1	few	TRBJ1-3	NA	CSAQPDGGNTIYF	TGCAGCGCCCAACCAGACGGGGGAAACACCATATATTTT
TRBV7-9	NA	TRBJ2-3	NA	CASSLRADTQYF	TGTGCCAGCAGCCTCAGGGCAGATACGCAGTATTTT
TRBV7-2	NA	TRBJ2-7	TRBD2	CASSLDGGEGYEQYF	TGTGCCAGCAGCTTAGATGGGGGGGAGGGCTACGAGCAGTACTTC
TRBV7-9	NA	TRBJ1-5	NA	CSSSVQGTINQPQHF	TGTTCCAGCAGTGTCCAGGGGACAATCAATCAGCCCCAGCATTTT
TRBV28	NA	TRBJ2-3	NA	CASVAWGQGTDTQYF	TGTGCCAGCGTTGCCTGGGGCCAGGGCACAGATACGCAGTATTTT
TRBV5-1	NA	TRBJ2-3	NA	CASSFSGISTDTQYF	TGCGCCAGCAGCTTTAGCGGAATTAGCACAGATACGCAGTATTTT
TRBV5-1	NA	TRBJ2-7	TRBD2	CASSLVTSGDSYEQYF	TGCGCCAGCAGCTTGGTTACTAGCGGGGACTCCTACGAGCAGTACTTC
TRBV30	NA	TRBJ2-3	NA	CAWMRPSSTDTQYF	TGTGCCTGGATGAGGCCATCTAGCACAGATACGCAGTATTTT
TRBV7-2	NA	TRBJ2-1	TRBD2	CASSLAGLAGYNEQFF	TGTGCCAGCAGCTTAGCGGGACTAGCGGGATACAATGAGCAGTTCTTC
TRBV5-8	NA	TRBJ1-5	TRBD1	CASSLEGAIGQPQHF	TGTGCCAGCAGCTTGGAGGGGGCAATAGGCCAGCCCCAGCATTTT
TRBV27	NA	TRBJ2-7	TRBD2	CASSLSGSYEQYF	TGTGCCAGCAGTTTAAGCGGGAGCTACGAGCAGTACTTC
TRBV7-2	NA	TRBJ2-5	NA	CASSPLRSFGETQYF	TGTGCCAGCAGCCCCCTTAGGAGTTTTGGGGAGACCCAGTACTTC
TRBV28	NA	TRBJ1-1	TRBD1	CASRYRGLVNTEAFF	TGTGCCAGCAGATACAGGGGGCTGGTGAACACTGAAGCTTTCTTT
TRBV27	NA	TRBJ1-5	NA	CASSLSPPNSNQPQHF	TGTGCCAGCAGTTTATCGCCCCCTAATAGCAATCAGCCCCAGCATTTT
TRBV2	NA	TRBJ2-7	NA	CASTGSHYEQYF	TGTGCCAGCACGGGTAGTCACTACGAGCAGTACTTC
TRBV5-4	NA	TRBJ1-1	NA	CASKRGDEAFF	TGTGCCAGCAAACGGGGGGATGAAGCTTTCTTT
TRBV23-1	NA	TRBJ2-7	NA	CASRPRFLTVPYEQYF	TGCGCCAGCAGACCCCGGTTTTTGACAGTCCCCTACGAGCAGTACTTC